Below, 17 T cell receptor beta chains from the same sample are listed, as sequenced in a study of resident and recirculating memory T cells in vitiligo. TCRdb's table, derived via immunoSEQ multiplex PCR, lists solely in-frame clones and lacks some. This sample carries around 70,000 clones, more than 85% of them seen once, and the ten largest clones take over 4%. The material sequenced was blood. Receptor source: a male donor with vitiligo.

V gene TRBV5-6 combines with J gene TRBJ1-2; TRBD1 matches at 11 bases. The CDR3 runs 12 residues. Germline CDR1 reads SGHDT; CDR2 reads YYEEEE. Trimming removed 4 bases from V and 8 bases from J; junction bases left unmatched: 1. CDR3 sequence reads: CASSGTGGGYTF. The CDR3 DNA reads TGTGCCAGCAGCGGGACAGGGGGAGGCTACACCTTC.

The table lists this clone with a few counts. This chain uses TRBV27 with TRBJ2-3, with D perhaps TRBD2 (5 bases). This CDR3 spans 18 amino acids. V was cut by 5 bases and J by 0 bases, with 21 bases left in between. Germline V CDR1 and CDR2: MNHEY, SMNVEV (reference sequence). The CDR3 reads CASSLGPGLLSSTDTQYF. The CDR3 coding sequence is TGTGCCAGCAGTCTAGGACCAGGACTCCTCAGTAGCACAGATACGCAGTATTTT.

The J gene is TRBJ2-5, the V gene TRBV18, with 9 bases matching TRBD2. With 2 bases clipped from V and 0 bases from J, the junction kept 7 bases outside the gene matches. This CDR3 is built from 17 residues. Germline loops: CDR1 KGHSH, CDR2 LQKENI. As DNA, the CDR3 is TGTGCCAGCTCACCAAGGCTTAGCGGGGGAGACCAAGAGACCCAGTACTTC. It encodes CASSPRLSGGDQETQYF.

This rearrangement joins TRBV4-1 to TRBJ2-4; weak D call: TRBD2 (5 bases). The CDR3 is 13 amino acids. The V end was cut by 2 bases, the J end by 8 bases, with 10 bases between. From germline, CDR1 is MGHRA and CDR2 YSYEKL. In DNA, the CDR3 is TGCGCCAGCAGCCAACAGTACGGGGACATTCAGTACTTC. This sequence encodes CASSQQYGDIQYF.

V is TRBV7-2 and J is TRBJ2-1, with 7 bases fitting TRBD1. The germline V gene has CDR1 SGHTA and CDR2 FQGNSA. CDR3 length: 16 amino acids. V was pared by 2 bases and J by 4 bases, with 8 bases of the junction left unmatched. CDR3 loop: CASSLFAEGQYNEQFF. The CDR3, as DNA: TGTGCCAGCAGCTTATTCGCCGAGGGACAGTACAATGAGCAGTTCTTC.

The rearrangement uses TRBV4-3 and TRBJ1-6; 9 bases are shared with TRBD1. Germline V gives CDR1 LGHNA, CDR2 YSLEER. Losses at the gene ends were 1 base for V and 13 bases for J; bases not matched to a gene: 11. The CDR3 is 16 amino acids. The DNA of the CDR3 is TGCGCCAGCAGCCAAGCCTCCGGGACAGGGTCCTCTCCCCTCCACTTT. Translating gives CASSQASGTGSSPLHF.

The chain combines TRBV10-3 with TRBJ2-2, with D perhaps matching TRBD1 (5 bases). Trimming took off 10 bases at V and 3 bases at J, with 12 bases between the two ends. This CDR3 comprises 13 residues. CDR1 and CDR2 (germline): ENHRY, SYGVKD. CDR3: CATGQGDTGELFF. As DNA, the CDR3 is TGTGCCACCGGGCAGGGTGACACCGGGGAGCTGTTTTTT.

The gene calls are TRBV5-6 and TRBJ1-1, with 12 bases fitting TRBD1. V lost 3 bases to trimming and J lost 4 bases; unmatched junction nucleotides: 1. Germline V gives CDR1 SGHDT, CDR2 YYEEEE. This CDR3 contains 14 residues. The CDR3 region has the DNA TGTGCCAGCAGCTGGGACAGGGGGCGCACTGAAGCTTTCTTT. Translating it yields CASSWDRGRTEAFF.

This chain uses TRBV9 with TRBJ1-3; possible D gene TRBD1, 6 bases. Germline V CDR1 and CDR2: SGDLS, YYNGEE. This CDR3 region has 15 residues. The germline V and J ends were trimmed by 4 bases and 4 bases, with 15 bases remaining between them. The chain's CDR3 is CASSQLGAEGNTIYF. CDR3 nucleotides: TGTGCCAGCAGCCAGTTGGGGGCGGAGGGAAACACCATATATTTT.

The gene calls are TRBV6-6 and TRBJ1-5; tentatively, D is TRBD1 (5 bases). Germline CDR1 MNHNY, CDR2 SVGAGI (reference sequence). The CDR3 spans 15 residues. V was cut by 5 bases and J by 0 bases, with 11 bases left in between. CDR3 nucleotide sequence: TGTGCCAGCAGTATCGGGGGGAATAGCAATCAGCCCCAGCATTTT. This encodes CASSIGGNSNQPQHF.

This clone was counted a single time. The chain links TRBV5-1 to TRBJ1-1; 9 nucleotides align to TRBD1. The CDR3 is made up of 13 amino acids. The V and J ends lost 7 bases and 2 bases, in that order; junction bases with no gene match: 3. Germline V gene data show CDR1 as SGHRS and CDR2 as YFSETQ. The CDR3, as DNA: TGCGCCAGCTCGGGACAGGGAAACACTGAAGCTTTCTTT. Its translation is CASSGQGNTEAFF.

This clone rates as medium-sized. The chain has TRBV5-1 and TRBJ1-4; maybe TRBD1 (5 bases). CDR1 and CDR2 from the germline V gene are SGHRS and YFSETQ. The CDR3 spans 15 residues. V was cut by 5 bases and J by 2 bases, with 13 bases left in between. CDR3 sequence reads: CASRTGGNTNEKLFF. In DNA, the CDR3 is TGCGCCAGCAGGACGGGGGGGAACACTAATGAAAAACTGTTTTTT.

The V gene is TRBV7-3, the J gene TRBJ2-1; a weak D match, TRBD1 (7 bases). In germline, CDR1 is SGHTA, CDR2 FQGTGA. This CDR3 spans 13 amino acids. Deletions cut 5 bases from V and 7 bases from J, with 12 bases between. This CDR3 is CASSTTGRNEQFF. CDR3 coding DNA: TGTGCCAGCAGCACGACAGGGAGGAATGAGCAGTTCTTC.

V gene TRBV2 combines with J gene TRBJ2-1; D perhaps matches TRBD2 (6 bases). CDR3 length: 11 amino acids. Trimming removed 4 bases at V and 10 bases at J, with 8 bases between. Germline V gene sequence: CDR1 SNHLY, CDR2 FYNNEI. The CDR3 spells CASSAGGEQFF. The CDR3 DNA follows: TGTGCCAGCAGTGCCGGGGGAGAGCAGTTCTTC.

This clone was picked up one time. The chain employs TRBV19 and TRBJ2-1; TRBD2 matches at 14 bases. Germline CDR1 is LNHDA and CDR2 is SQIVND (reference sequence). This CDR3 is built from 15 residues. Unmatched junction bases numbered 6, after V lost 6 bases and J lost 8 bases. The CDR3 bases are TGTGCCAGTAGGGGTGGGACTAGCGGGGGCGATGAGCAGTTCTTC. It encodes CASRGGTSGGDEQFF.

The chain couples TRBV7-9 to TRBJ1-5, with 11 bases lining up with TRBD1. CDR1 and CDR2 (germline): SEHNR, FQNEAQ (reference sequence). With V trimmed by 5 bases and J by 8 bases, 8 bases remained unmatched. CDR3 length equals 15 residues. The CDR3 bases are TGTGCCAGCAGCCCCGGGACAGGGGGAGAGAAGCCCCAGCATTTT. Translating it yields CASSPGTGGEKPQHF. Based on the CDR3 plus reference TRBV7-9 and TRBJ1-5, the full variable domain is DTGVSQNPRHKITKRGQNVTFRCDPISEHNRLYWYRQTLGQGPEFLTYFQNEAQLEKSRLLSDRFSAERPKGSFSTLEIQRTEQGDSAMYLCASSPGTGGEKPQHFGDGTRLSIL.

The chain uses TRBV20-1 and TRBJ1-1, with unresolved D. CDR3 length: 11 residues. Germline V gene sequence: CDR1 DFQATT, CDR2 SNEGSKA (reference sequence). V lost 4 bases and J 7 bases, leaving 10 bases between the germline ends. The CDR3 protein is CSAIWAYEAFF. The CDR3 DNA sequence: TGCAGTGCTATATGGGCTTATGAAGCTTTCTTT.